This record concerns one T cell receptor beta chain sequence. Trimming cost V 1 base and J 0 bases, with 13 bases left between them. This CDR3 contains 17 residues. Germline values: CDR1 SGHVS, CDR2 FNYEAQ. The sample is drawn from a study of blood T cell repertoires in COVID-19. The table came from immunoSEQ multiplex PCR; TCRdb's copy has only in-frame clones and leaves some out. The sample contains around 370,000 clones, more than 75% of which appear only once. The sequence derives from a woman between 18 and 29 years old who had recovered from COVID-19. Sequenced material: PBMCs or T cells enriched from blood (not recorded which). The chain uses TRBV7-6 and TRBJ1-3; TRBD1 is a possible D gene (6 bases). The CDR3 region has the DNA TGTGCCAGCAGCTTAGTGGGGGCAAGCGGCTCTGGAAACACCATATATTTT. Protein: CASSLVGASGSGNTIYF.